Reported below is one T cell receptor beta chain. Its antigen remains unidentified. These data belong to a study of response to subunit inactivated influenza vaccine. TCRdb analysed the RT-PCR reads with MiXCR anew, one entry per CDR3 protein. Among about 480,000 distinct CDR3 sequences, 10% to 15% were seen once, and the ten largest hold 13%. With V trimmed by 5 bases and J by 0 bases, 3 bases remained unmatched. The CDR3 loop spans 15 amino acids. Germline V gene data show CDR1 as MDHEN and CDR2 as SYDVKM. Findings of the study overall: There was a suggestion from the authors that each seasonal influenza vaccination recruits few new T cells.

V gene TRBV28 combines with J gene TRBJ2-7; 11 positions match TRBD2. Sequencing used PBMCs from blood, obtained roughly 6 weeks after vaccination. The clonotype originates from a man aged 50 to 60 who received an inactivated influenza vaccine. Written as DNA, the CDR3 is TGTGCCAGCAGTCAACTAGCGGGGGCCTCCTACGAGCAGTACTTC. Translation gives CASSQLAGASYEQYF.